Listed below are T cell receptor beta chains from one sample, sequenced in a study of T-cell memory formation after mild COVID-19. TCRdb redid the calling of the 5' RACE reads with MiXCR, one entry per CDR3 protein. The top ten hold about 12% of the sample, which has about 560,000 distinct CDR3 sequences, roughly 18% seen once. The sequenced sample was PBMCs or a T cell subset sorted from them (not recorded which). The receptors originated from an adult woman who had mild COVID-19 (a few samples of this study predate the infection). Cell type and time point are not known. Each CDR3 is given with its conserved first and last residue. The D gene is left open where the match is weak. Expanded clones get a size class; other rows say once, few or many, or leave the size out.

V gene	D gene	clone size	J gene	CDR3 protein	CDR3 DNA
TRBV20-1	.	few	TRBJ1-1	CSVEGGRHTEAFF	TGCAGTGTTGAGGGGGGCAGACACACTGAAGCTTTCTTT
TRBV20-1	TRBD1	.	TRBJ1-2	CSARLRGQGYGYTF	TGCAGTGCTAGACTCCGTGGACAGGGCTATGGCTACACCTTC
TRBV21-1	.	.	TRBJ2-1	CATPRGARFSGRRNEQFF	TGTGCCACTCCCCGTGGGGCGCGTTTCAGCGGGAGGAGGAATGAGCAGTTCTTC
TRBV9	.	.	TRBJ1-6	CASRGDNSPLHF	TGTGCCAGCAGGGGGGATAATTCACCCCTCCACTTT
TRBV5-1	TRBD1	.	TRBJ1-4	CASSLRGYNEKLFF	TGCGCCAGCAGCCTCAGGGGGTACAATGAAAAACTGTTTTTT
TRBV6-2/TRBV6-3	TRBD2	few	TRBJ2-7	CASSYNKREFYEQYF	TGTGCCAGCAGTTACAACAAGCGGGAGTTCTACGAGCAGTACTTC
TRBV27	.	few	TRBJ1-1	CASISLPLGTEAFF	TGTGCCAGCATTTCCCTACCCCTAGGCACTGAAGCTTTCTTT
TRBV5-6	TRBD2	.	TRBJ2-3	CASSFFPSGGRFTDTQYF	TGTGCCAGCAGCTTCTTTCCTAGCGGGGGCCGATTCACAGATACGCAGTATTTT
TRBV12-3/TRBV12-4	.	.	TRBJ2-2	CASSRGGTDTGELFF	TGTGCCAGCAGCCGAGGAGGGACCGACACCGGGGAGCTGTTTTTT
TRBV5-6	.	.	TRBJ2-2	CASSRWDGELFF	TGTGCCAGCAGCCGGTGGGACGGGGAGCTGTTTTTT
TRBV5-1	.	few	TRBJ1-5	CARRWPQHF	TGCGCCAGACGATGGCCCCAGCATTTT
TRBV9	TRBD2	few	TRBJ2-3	CASSVASGGGADTQYF	TGTGCCAGCAGCGTAGCCAGCGGGGGAGGAGCAGATACGCAGTATTTT
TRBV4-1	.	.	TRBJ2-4	CASSPRDSYKNIQYF	TGCGCCAGCAGCCCGCGGGACTCTTACAAAAACATTCAGTACTTC
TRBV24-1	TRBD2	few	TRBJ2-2	CATSALAGTWELFF	TGTGCCACCAGTGCGCTAGCGGGGACATGGGAGCTGTTTTTT
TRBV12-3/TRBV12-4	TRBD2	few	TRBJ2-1	CATLAGTYNEQFF	TGTGCCACGCTAGCGGGGACCTACAATGAGCAGTTCTTC
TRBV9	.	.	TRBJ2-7	CASSVDQWEEQYF	TGTGCCAGCAGCGTAGACCAGTGGGAAGAGCAGTACTTC
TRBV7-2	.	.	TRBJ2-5	CASSSYRDGETQYF	TGTGCCAGCAGCTCTTACAGGGATGGAGAGACCCAGTACTTC
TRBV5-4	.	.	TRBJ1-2	CASSLPGRNYGYTF	TGTGCCAGCAGCTTGCCAGGACGGAACTATGGCTACACCTTC
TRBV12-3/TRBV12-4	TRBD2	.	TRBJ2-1	CASSWGGTLNRFF	TGTGCCAGCAGTTGGGGAGGGACTCTGAATAGGTTCTTC
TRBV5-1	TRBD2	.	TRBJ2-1	CASSPGLAEYNEQFF	TGCGCCAGCAGCCCTGGACTAGCGGAATACAATGAGCAGTTCTTC
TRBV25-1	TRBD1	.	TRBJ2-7	CASSEGSHTGASYEQYF	TGTGCCAGCAGTGAAGGGTCGCATACAGGGGCCTCCTACGAGCAGTACTTC
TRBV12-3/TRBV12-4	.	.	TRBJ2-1	CASSSNPWGGNEQFF	TGTGCCAGCAGTTCAAACCCTTGGGGAGGCAATGAGCAGTTCTTC
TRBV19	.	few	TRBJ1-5	CASSIGGGGNQPQHF	TGTGCCAGTAGTATCGGGGGTGGTGGGAATCAGCCCCAGCATTTT
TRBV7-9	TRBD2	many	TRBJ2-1	CASRPSGRSYNEQFF	TGTGCCAGCAGACCTAGCGGGAGGTCCTACAATGAGCAGTTCTTC
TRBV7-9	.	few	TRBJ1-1	CASSLADPKQGASMNTEAFF	TGTGCCAGCAGCTTAGCGGACCCGAAACAGGGAGCGAGCATGAACACTGAAGCTTTCTTT
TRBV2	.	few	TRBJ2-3	CASSEGPPVQYF	TGTGCCAGCAGTGAAGGCCCGCCCGTGCAGTATTTT
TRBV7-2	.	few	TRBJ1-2	CASSLETGKGGYTF	TGTGCCAGCAGCTTAGAGACGGGAAAGGGTGGCTACACCTTC
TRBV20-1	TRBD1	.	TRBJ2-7	CSARLPGQGVYEQYF	TGCAGTGCTCGGCTCCCGGGACAGGGGGTATACGAGCAGTACTTC
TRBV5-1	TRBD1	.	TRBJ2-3	CASSLPQGARADTQYF	TGCGCCAGCAGCCTACCGCAGGGGGCCCGGGCAGATACGCAGTATTTT
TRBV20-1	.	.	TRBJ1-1	CSAREGRGSNTEAFF	TGCAGTGCTAGAGAAGGCAGGGGTTCGAACACTGAAGCTTTCTTT
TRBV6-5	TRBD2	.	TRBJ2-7	CASRQPRSGRAYEQYF	TGTGCCAGCAGACAACCCAGGAGCGGGAGGGCCTACGAGCAGTACTTC
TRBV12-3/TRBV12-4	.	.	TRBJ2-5	CASSPTRTSETQYF	TGTGCCAGCAGTCCTACTAGGACGTCAGAGACCCAGTACTTC
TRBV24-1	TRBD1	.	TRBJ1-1	CATRGQGYTEAFF	TGTGCCACCCGGGGACAGGGGTACACTGAAGCTTTCTTT
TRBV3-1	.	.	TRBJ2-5	CASSLGGNSGQETQYF	TGTGCCAGCAGCCTGGGGGGTAATAGCGGCCAAGAGACCCAGTACTTC
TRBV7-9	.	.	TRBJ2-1	CASSPPPANEQFF	TGTGCCAGCAGCCCACCCCCCGCCAATGAGCAGTTCTTC
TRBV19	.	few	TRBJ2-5	CASGSFMETQYF	TGTGCCTCGGGTAGTTTTATGGAGACCCAGTACTTC
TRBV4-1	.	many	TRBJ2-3	CASSQAAYSTDTQYF	TGCGCCAGCAGCCAAGCCGCCTATTCCACAGATACGCAGTATTTT
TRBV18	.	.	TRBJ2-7	CASSPSPSSYEQYF	TGTGCCAGCTCACCTTCCCCTAGCTCCTACGAGCAGTACTTC
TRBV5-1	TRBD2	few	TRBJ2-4	CASSLDSSWGRASDKNIQYF	TGCGCCAGCAGCTTGGATTCCTCTTGGGGGAGGGCCAGTGACAAAAACATTCAGTACTTC
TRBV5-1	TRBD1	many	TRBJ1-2	CASSLSRDRNYGYTF	TGCGCCAGCAGCTTGTCTCGGGACAGGAACTATGGCTACACCTTC
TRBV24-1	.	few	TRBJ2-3	CATSDRTDYVQIGTQYF	TGTGCCACCAGTGACCGCACAGACTACGTCCAGATCGGTACGCAGTATTTT
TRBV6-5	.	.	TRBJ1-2	CASSYSMGGRGYGYTF	TGTGCCAGCAGTTACTCGATGGGGGGAAGGGGCTATGGCTACACCTTC
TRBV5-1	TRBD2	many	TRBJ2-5	CASTLGLAGGGETQYF	TGCGCCAGCACGCTGGGACTAGCGGGGGGTGGAGAGACCCAGTACTTC
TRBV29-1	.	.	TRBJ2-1	CSVVRQFNEQFF	TGCAGCGTTGTTAGGCAATTCAATGAGCAGTTCTTC
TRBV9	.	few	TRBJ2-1	CASSVVKGEQFF	TGTGCCAGCAGCGTAGTAAAGGGTGAGCAGTTCTTC
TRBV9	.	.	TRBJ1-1	CASSEDNSNTEAFF	TGTGCCAGCAGCGAAGATAACTCGAACACTGAAGCTTTCTTT
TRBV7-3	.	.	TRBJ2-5	CASSSQRLGGETQYF	TGTGCCAGCAGCTCGCAGAGACTCGGAGGCGAGACCCAGTACTTC
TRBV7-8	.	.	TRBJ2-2	CASSSRWQGGGELFF	TGTGCCAGCAGCTCTAGGTGGCAGGGCGGCGGGGAGCTGTTTTTT
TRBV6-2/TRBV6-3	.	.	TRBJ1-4	CASKTGEGKNEKLIF	TGTGCCAGCAAAACAGGAGAAGGGAAGAATGAAAAACTGATTTTT
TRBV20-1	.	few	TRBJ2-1	CSARGLVFYNEQFF	TGCAGTGCTAGGGGGCTAGTTTTCTACAATGAGCAGTTCTTC
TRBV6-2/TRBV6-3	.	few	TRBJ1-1	CASTQTKMNTEAFF	TGTGCCAGCACCCAGACAAAGATGAACACTGAAGCTTTCTTT
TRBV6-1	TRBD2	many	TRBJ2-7	CASRDRTSGAYEQYF	TGTGCCAGCAGAGACCGGACTAGCGGGGCTTACGAGCAGTACTTC
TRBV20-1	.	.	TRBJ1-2	CSASTGTYGYTF	TGCAGTGCTAGCACAGGGACCTATGGCTACACCTTC
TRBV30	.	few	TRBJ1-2	CAWSKGTPYGYTF	TGTGCCTGGAGTAAGGGGACGCCGTATGGCTACACCTTC
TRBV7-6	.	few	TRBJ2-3	CASSLGLPPTDTQYF	TGTGCCAGCAGCTTAGGACTTCCCCCCACAGATACGCAGTATTTT
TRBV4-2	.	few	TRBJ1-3	CASSQEGSGVGTIYF	TGTGCCAGCAGCCAAGAGGGCTCGGGGGTGGGCACCATATATTTT
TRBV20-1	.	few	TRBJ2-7	CSASLGGEQYF	TGCAGTGCTAGTTTGGGGGGCGAGCAGTACTTC
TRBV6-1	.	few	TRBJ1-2	CASNPTGNYGYTF	TGTGCCAGCAATCCAACAGGGAACTATGGCTACACCTTC
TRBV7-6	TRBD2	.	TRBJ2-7	CASSSAGESSYEQYF	TGTGCCAGCAGCTCAGCGGGAGAGAGCTCCTACGAGCAGTACTTC